This T cell receptor beta chain came from a study of Ad26.COV2.S vaccination and SARS-CoV-2 variants. Turning to this clone: One end of the junction fails to match germline, which may point to a read error.

Treatment reported: over 15 received Ad26.COV2.S at low or high dose, single or two shots; 5 received placebo; per-sample allocation not given. The samples were gathered on day 63 after the first injection of vaccine or placebo. Donation was by an adult aged 18-55 years who was in Boston. Looked up from germline, CDR1 is DFQATT and CDR2 is SNEGSKA (reference sequence). This CDR3 has 8 amino acids. The method was immunoSEQ multiplex PCR; TCRdb's version includes in-frame clones alone and lacks a portion of them. This sample has about 420,000 clones; 85% to 90% occur once, and the top ten carry less than 4.5%.

Sequences were derived from peripheral blood, sampled in a trial of Ad26.COV2.S vaccine versus placebo. The TCR comes from a person aged 18-60 years who received the Ad26.COV2.S COVID-19 vaccine or a placebo. The chain couples TRBV20-1 to TRBJ2-7, with D uncertain. For the CDR3, the DNA is TGCAGTGCTAGTAGGGTGAACTTC. Amino acid sequence: CSASRVNF.